Included here is one TCR beta chain sequence, with context. The junction shows a germline mismatch at one end, possibly a read error. Germline assignment: CDR1 SSHAT and CDR2 FNYEAQ (reference sequence). The CDR3 runs to 15 residues. This sample stems from a study of control samples from healthy donors and cancer patients. Sequencing was performed with immunoSEQ multiplex PCR; in TCRdb, only in-frame clones are kept and a portion is missing. Of 130,000 or so clones listed, around 87% were seen once; the top ten hold 2.5% to 3.5%. The V call is TRBV7-7, the J call TRBJ2-5, with D perhaps assigned TRBD1 or TRBD2 (6 bases each). This TCR derives from a man in his 60s in good health. The sample taken for sequencing was blood. The CDR3 loop is CASSQSAGAGETQYF. The DNA of the CDR3 is TGTGCTAGCAGCCAAAGCGCAGGGGCGGGGGAGACCCAGTACTTC.